This T cell receptor (beta chain) was identified in a study of blood T cells in healthy people across ages (dated by TCRdb to between 2014 and 2017). For the study in its entirety: In model experiments, roughly one uniquely barcoded TCR beta cDNA molecule per two T cells was captured by template switching. To track age-related changes in TCR beta repertoire diversity, the study relied on deep sequencing normalized with unique cDNA molecular identifiers. Using the same blood draw, the study looked at two additional independent replicas of 1 million unique cDNA reads for two donors, one aged 18 to 30 and the other aged 80 or older. The donors were divided into four age groups: young (average approximately 17 years), middle-aged (approximately 42), aged (around 59) and long-lived (more than 75). What the research found in general, with its limitations: Compared with the aged group, the long-lived group had more naive CD4+ T cells, fewer expanded clones and increased TCR diversity, suggesting age selection. Since profiling was done on bulk unsorted PBMCs, naive and antigen-experienced compartments could not be conclusively compared. The percentage of naive T cells measured by flow cytometry correlated strongly with observed TCR beta diversity. The CMV infection status of donors was not known, potentially confounding age-related changes in expanded clonotypes. As age increased, observed TCR beta diversity per million T cells dropped in a roughly linear way, and a significant reduction was already evident by age roughly 40. Estimates of total diversity based on one million sequenced T cells were regarded as lower bounds and as underestimates.

In regard to this clonotype: Its antigen has not been determined. Base qualities are not recorded, but no much larger clone differs from it by a single base.

The CDR3 numbers 19 residues from cysteine through phenylalanine. Only CDR3 DNA is held: 57 bases, read in frame from base 1. As encoded in the germline V gene, CDR1 is KGHDR while CDR2 is SFDVKD. The roughly 39 donors, aged roughly 6 to 95 years, were systemically healthy Caucasian individuals from Russia. Around 10 milliliters of peripheral blood were collected from each donor into EDTA-treated Vacutainer tubes. Ficoll-Paque density-gradient centrifugation was used to isolate PBMCs, with at least 6.5 million per sample. Trizol reagent was used to extract total RNA from PBMCs, with at least 5 micrograms per sample. For every donor, an aliquot of PBMCs went through flow cytometry to measure the percentages of naive CD45RAhigh/CD27high T cells. Library method: 5' RACE. Reads for this sample came from an Illumina HiSeq 2500. A second 7 to 11 cycle PCR used a sample-barcoded 5' primer and a J-beta primer mix. A unique molecular identifier was introduced onto each TCR beta cDNA molecule by a template-switch 5' adaptor carrying 12 random nucleotides. Each sample yielded at least 2.5 million CDR3-containing paired-end reads. All of the RNA was converted into first-strand cDNA using the Mint cDNA synthesis kit, with a TRBC-specific oligonucleotide serving as the primer. All cDNA was treated with uracil-DNA glycosylase and then went through a first 18-cycle PCR with the universal primers M1SS and BC2_uni_R. Processing in the source paper ran as follows. For normalization, 1 million high-quality reads, each with a distinct molecular identifier, were randomly selected from each sample. Reads sharing molecular identifiers were discarded rather than binned into consensus sequences. MiTCR, run with a Q25 quality threshold and the strictest error-elimination algorithm, handled CDR3 identification, clonotype clustering and error correction. A nonparametric unseen species model with Euler transformation was used to estimate lower-bound total TCR beta diversity. TCRdb reprocessed the public reads (quality trimming at Q25 with fastp, clone calling with MiXCR) and kept in-frame beta chains. CDR3 protein duplicates are merged, each entry listing the most common genes and DNA. The V and J calls come from TCRdb's annotation, not from the publication. Present in this sample are about 570,000 distinct CDR3 sequences, over 25% of which were seen just once. The ten largest clones take up over 3.5% of the sample.

The data were also submitted as part of a second study, on T cells of mothers and their children. The second paper further reports: The donors were nine systemically healthy Caucasian individuals, made up of three mothers and their six children. cDNA synthesis consumed the entire amount of extracted RNA, loaded at 1.5 ug RNA in each 15 ul reaction. In the second PCR, sample barcodes and 2-4 random nucleotides were introduced via the M1S primer. Over 8 million TCR beta CDR3 reads came from each mother, compared with millions of reads from each child. Thymic selection similarly shapes TCR recombination output in related and unrelated pairs, with minor effect from inherited differences. Related mother-child pairs always showed normalized repertoire overlap that was slightly higher than in unrelated mother-child pairs, though the difference was never significant. Persistent microchimeric T cell clones were not detected, at a sensitivity of about 99 clones per million clonotypes. Deep NGS was used in the study to compare the TCR beta repertoires of mothers and children and to look for features that separate related mother-child pairs from unrelated individuals. On average, the children were roughly 10 +/- 4 years old, while the mothers were about 37 +/- 4 years old. After adapters were ligated using NEBNext reagents, the libraries underwent 100+100 nt paired-end sequencing on an Illumina HiSeq 2000. To prevent cross-contamination, the mother and child libraries were prepared a month apart and were sequenced in separate runs. Between roughly 500,000 and 2,000,000 distinct TCR beta clonotypes were identified per donor. Naive TCR beta clonotypes were estimated from low-frequency clonotypes matched to each donor's FACS-determined naive share, without sorting.

The origin of this receptor is a boy aged 2 to 10 in good health. The rearrangement joined TRBV24-1 to TRBJ2-5; 13 bases in the middle match TRBD2. The DNA end lines up better with TRBJ2-1; the J call may be wrong. Material: blood. The CDR3 in this case is CATRGLAGELRVRYNEQFF. The sequenced DNA is TGTGCCACCCGAGGACTAGCGGGAGAACTACGGGTCCGCTACAATGAGCAGTTCTTC.